The present TCR beta chain was sequenced within a study of T cells in Graves' hyperthyroidism and ophthalmopathy. Whole-study findings and limits: Most clonotypes expanded in the thyroid (above 0.001) were also present in blood.

To note about this clonotype: The antigen is unknown.

Amplified regions were TCR beta CDR3 sequences from RNA transcripts. The HTBI primer set was used in a first-round RT-PCR of the TCR CDR3. TCRdb reanalysed the multiplex PCR reads using MiXCR and keeps one entry per CDR3 protein. The sample has about 570,000 distinct CDR3 sequences, around 42% seen once; the top ten hold roughly 20%. Patients were excluded for uncontrolled infection, other autoimmune disease, pregnancy or lactation. The germline gives CDR1 DFQATT, CDR2 SNEGSKA (reference sequence). CDR3 length: 13 residues. V was clipped by 6 bases and J by 5 bases; unmatched bases: 8. The source of this sequence is an adult woman with Graves' disease, either hyperthyroidism or ophthalmopathy (not recorded which). The chain employs TRBV20-1 and TRBJ2-5, with 8 nucleotides matching TRBD1. Sequenced material: peripheral blood or thyroid tissue (not recorded which). CDR3 coding DNA: TGCAGTGCCCACCAGGGGGCCGGGGAGACCCAGTACTTC. Encoded protein: CSAHQGAGETQYF.